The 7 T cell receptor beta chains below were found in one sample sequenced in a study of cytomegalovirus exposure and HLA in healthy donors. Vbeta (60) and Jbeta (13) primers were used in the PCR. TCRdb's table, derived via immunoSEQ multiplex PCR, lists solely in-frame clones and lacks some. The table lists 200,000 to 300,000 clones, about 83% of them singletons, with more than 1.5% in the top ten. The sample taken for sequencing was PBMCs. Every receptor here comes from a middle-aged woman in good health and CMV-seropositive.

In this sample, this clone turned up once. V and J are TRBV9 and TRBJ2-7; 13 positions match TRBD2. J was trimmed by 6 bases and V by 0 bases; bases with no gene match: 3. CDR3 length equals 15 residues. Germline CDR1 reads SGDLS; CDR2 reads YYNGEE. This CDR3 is CASSVEGLAGSEQYF. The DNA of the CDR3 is TGTGCCAGCAGCGTAGAGGGACTAGCGGGAAGCGAGCAGTACTTC.

Here the CDR3 DNA reads TGTGCCAGCAGTTTTCTTACTTCTAACAGGGGGCACCATGGCTACACCTTC. It yields the protein CASSFLTSNRGHHGYTF. This rearrangement joins TRBV28 to TRBJ1-2; 9 bases fit TRBD1. CDR3 size: 17 residues. Germline lookup yields CDR1 MDHEN and CDR2 SYDVKM. V was pared by 3 bases and J by 6 bases, with 14 bases of the junction left unmatched.

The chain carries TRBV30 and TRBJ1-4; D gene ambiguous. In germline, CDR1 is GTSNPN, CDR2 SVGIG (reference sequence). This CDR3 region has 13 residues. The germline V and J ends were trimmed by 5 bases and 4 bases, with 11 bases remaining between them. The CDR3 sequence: CAWSEAYNEKLFF. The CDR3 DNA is TGTGCCTGGTCCGAAGCATATAATGAAAAACTGTTTTTT.

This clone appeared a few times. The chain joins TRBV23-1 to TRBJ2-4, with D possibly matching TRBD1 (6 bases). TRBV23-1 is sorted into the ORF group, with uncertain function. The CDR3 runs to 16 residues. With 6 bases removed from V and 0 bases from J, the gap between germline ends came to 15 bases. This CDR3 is CASRLRQDIAKNIQYF. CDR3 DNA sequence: TGCGCCAGCAGACTCCGACAGGACATAGCCAAAAACATTCAGTACTTC.

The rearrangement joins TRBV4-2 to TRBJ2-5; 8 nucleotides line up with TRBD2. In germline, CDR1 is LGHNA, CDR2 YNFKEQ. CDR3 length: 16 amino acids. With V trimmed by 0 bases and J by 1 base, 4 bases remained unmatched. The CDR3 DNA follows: TGTGCCAGCAGCCAAGATCTTGCGGGAGGCCAAGAGACCCAGTACTTC. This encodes CASSQDLAGGQETQYF.

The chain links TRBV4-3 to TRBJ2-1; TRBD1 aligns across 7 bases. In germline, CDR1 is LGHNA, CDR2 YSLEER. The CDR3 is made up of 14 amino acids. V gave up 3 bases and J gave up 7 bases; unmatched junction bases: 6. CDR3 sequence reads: CASSQGQWGNEQFF. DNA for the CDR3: TGCGCCAGCAGCCAGGGACAGTGGGGTAATGAGCAGTTCTTC.

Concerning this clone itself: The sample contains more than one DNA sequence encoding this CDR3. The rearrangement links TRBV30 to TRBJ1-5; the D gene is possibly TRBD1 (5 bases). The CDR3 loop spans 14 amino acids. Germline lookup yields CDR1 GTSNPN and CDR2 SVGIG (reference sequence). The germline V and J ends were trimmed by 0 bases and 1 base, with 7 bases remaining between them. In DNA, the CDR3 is TGTGCCTGGAGTGTATGGACAAGCAATCAGCCCCAGCATTTT. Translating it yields CAWSVWTSNQPQHF. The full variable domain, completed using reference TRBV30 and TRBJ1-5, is SQTIHQWPATLVQPVGSPLSLECTVEGTSNPNLYWYRQAAGRGLQLLFYSVGIGQISSEVPQNLSASRPQDRQFILSSKKLLLSDSGFYLCAWSVWTSNQPQHFGDGTRLSIL.